This T cell receptor beta chain was recorded in a study of cytomegalovirus exposure and HLA in healthy donors. General observations from the study: Subsequent analysis found a tendency for first-cohort TCR clusters to co-occur within the 90 to 150 validation repertoires.

Sequencing was performed with immunoSEQ multiplex PCR; in TCRdb, only in-frame clones are kept and a portion is missing. In the table there are some 98,000 clones, 87% of which are singletons. The CDR3 has 14 amino acids. Trimming shortened V by 4 bases and J by 1 base, and 8 bases separated the two germline ends. Germline CDR1 and CDR2: ENHRY and SYGVKD. This clone was observed a single time. The antigen remains unidentified. This chain uses TRBV10-3 with TRBJ1-3, with a possible D match to TRBD1 (5 bases). This receptor was taken from a woman in her twenties or thirties in good health and CMV-seronegative. The sample consisted of PBMCs. DNA for the CDR3: TGTGCCATCAGTGGACAGCTGTCTGGAAACACCATATATTTT. Translated: CAISGQLSGNTIYF.